This entry describes one T cell receptor beta chain. Antigen unknown. This record belongs to a study of T cells expressing NK-cell markers. Study-wide results and limits: NKG2C+ dominant clonotypes from 5 to 7 donors made up about 1.0-8% of CD8+ T cells. These clonotypes, the leaders elsewhere, also led the CD3+CD56-NKG2C+ fraction in four donors.

The CDR3 consists of 15 residues. CDR1 is SGHRS and CDR2 is YFSETQ in the germline V gene. TCRdb reanalyzed the 5' RACE reads, giving one entry per CDR3 protein sequence and no DNA. Found here are approximately 440,000 distinct CDR3 sequences; the top ten clones hold 1.4%. The sample taken for sequencing was blood T cells: a sorted CD56 or NKG2C T cell subset, CD4+ or CD8+ T cells, or bulk PBMC T cells (not recorded which). This chain joins TRBV5-1 and TRBJ2-1; TCRdb selects TRBD2, and the lack of DNA leaves this call unchecked. This clonotype was sampled from a woman aged 45-65 years in good health. The CDR3 reads CASMPPGLAEGEQFF. The variable domain in full, with the rest retrieved from reference TRBV5-1 and TRBJ2-1, is KAGVTQTPRYLIKTRGQQVTLSCSPISGHRSVSWYQQTPGQGLQFLFEYFSETQRNKGNFPGRFSGRQFSNSRSEMNVSTLELGDSALYLCASMPPGLAEGEQFFGPGTRLTVL.